Following are 9 T cell receptor beta chains from one sample sequenced in a study of cytomegalovirus exposure and HLA in healthy donors. PCR involved 60 Vbeta and 13 Jbeta primers. TCRdb keeps only in-frame clones here, not all; method: immunoSEQ multiplex PCR. The data show roughly 75,000 clones, roughly 84% seen once. Source material: PBMCs. These receptors came from a man between 65 and 85 years old in good health and CMV-seropositive.

V and J are TRBV10-2 and TRBJ2-1; 10 nucleotides agree with TRBD2. This CDR3 comprises 13 residues. Germline trimming cut 2 bases from V and 12 bases from J; bases unmatched to any gene: 4. The germline gives CDR1 WSHSY, CDR2 SAAADI. Here the CDR3 DNA reads TGCGCCAGCAGTGAGGCTAGCGGGAGTAGGCAGTTCTTC. Protein: CASSEASGSRQFF.

A single count supports this clone. This chain connects TRBV6-1 to TRBJ2-7; TRBD2 agrees at 9 bases. After removal of 4 bases from V and 4 bases from J, the junction contained 8 bases not matched to a gene. The V gene's germline CDR1 is MNHNS and CDR2 SASEGT. The CDR3 extends over 15 amino acids. The CDR3, as DNA: TGTGCCAGCAGTGTATTGGCTAGCGGGATGTACGAGCAGTACTTC. Its translation: CASSVLASGMYEQYF.

The chain has TRBV6-1 and TRBJ2-2; possibly TRBD1 for D (6 bases). Per the germline V gene, CDR1 is MNHNS and CDR2 is SASEGT. V dropped 0 bases and J dropped 7 bases, with 12 bases sitting between them. CDR3 length: 15 residues. CDR3 sequence: CASSEAPGAIGELFF. The CDR3 region has the DNA TGTGCCAGCAGTGAAGCCCCAGGGGCGATCGGGGAGCTGTTTTTT.

The chain combines TRBV7-2 with TRBJ1-5, with 8 bases lining up with TRBD1. The CDR3 covers 15 residues. The germline gives CDR1 SGHTA, CDR2 FQGNSA. V gave up 5 bases and J gave up 0 bases; unmatched junction bases: 3. The CDR3 region is CASSQGAGSNQPQHF. The DNA of the CDR3 is TGTGCCAGCAGCCAGGGGGCGGGTAGCAATCAGCCCCAGCATTTT.

CDR3 in DNA: TGCGCCAGCAGCCTGTCCGGGACAGGGGGTCGGAATGAGCAGTTCTTC. Protein sequence: CASSLSGTGGRNEQFF. The J gene is TRBJ2-1, the V gene TRBV5-1; TRBD1 matches at 11 bases. Per the germline V gene, CDR1 is SGHRS and CDR2 is YFSETQ. V gave up 4 bases and J gave up 7 bases; unmatched junction bases: 10. The CDR3 runs 16 residues.

This sequence joins TRBV4-3 and TRBJ2-7, with 7 bases that match TRBD1. Germline V gene sequence: CDR1 LGHNA, CDR2 YSLEER. The CDR3 covers 15 residues. After removal of 0 bases from V and 0 bases from J, the junction contained 2 bases not matched to a gene. As DNA, the CDR3 is TGCGCCAGCAGCCAAGATTGGACAGGCTCCTACGAGCAGTACTTC. It translates to CASSQDWTGSYEQYF.

CDR3 nucleotide sequence: TGTGCCAGCACCCCACGAGCTTCAGGTAGCGGGGGTGCTCGGACGCAGTATTTT. It translates to CASTPRASGSGGARTQYF. The chain is built from TRBV5-4 and TRBJ2-3, with TRBD2 identical over 9 bases. In germline, CDR1 is SGHNT, CDR2 YYREEE (reference sequence). Trimming cost V 6 bases and J 9 bases; bases outside gene matches: 23. The CDR3 has 18 residues.

This chain uses TRBV19 with TRBJ2-3, with TRBD1 matching over 8 bases. The germline V gene encodes CDR1 LNHDA and CDR2 SQIVND (reference sequence). This CDR3 comprises 14 residues. J was trimmed by 5 bases and V by 6 bases; bases with no gene match: 7. CDR3 in amino acids: CASRPDRGRDTQYF. CDR3 sequence (DNA): TGTGCCAGTAGACCAGACAGGGGTAGAGATACGCAGTATTTT.

This chain uses TRBV5-1 with TRBJ1-1; 9 bases are shared with TRBD1. The CDR3 length is 15 residues. Per the germline V gene, CDR1 is SGHRS and CDR2 is YFSETQ. V trimming: 4 bases; J trimming: 2 bases; junction bases outside the gene matches: 6. The CDR3 loop is CASSPAGQGNTEAFF. The CDR3 DNA reads TGCGCCAGCAGCCCTGCGGGACAGGGCAACACTGAAGCTTTCTTT.